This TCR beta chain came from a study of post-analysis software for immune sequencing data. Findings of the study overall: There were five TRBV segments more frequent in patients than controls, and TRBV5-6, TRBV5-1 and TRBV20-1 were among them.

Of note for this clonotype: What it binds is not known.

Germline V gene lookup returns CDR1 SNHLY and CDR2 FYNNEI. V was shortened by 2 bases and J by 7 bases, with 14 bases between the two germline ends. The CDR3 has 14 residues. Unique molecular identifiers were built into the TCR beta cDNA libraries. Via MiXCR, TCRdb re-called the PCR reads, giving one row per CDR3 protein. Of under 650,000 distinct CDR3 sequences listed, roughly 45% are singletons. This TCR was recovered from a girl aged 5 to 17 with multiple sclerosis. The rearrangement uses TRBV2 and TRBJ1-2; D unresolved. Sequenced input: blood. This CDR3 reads CASSEQAASCGYTF. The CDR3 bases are TGTGCCAGCAGTGAACAAGCAGCCTCCTGTGGCTACACCTTC.